There are many counts of the clone carrying this TCR beta chain. Its antigen remains unknown. The data originate from a study of T cells in Graves' hyperthyroidism and ophthalmopathy. The overall study: Upon initial diagnosis and before any treatment, peripheral blood was collected. Whole-study results and caveats: Most clonotypes expanded in thyroid above 0.001 were likewise present in blood.

The TCR beta CDR3 regions underwent amplification using RNA transcripts as the source. First-round RT-PCR targeting the TCR CDR3 was performed with the HTBI primer set. TCRdb re-called the multiplex PCR reads through MiXCR, storing one row per CDR3 protein. The sample has under 450,000 distinct CDR3 sequences; 15% to 18% are singletons. Exclusions: uncontrolled infection, other autoimmune disease, pregnancy, lactation. The V gene lost 0 bases and the J gene lost 5 bases, with 4 bases spanning the gap. Germline V gene lookup returns CDR1 MNHEY and CDR2 SVGAGI. The CDR3 sequence is 12 residues long. Sequencing used blood. This clonotype was obtained from a woman aged 18-35 years with Graves' hyperthyroidism. The rearrangement links TRBV6-5 to TRBJ1-1, with D unresolved. In nucleotides, the CDR3 is TGTGCCAGCAGTTACTCGAAAACTGAAGCTTTCTTT. It translates to CASSYSKTEAFF.